Here is one T cell receptor (beta chain) with its context. Its antigen is currently unknown. Germline V gene lookup returns CDR1 SGHRS and CDR2 YFSETQ. Trimming pared 3 bases from V and 9 bases from J, leaving 18 bases between. There are 15 residues in the CDR3. This table comes from immunoSEQ multiplex PCR, and its TCRdb copy is limited to in-frame clones, with some not included. This sample has more than 9,000 clones, with 62% found just once. This specimen comes from a study of cytotoxic CD8 clonotypes in ibrutinib-treated CLL. Overall study context: The cohort had about 10 relapsed/refractory and around 14 treatment-naive patients, 17 to 18 IGHV unmutated. Among patients, about 24 responded partially and 2 completely; around 14 then stayed remitted and approximately twelve progressed after median 68 months.

General study findings and limits: Higher clonality was seen at ibrutinib response and a return toward baseline at progression.

This sequence joins TRBV5-1 and TRBJ2-2, with D perhaps TRBD1 (6 bases). The source is a human donor with chronic lymphocytic leukemia. The specimen comprised PBMCs, sampled before ibrutinib treatment. CDR3 region: CASSSTRGPTWELFF. In nucleotides, the CDR3 is TGCGCCAGCAGCTCGACCAGGGGCCCGACTTGGGAGCTGTTTTTT.